The clone carrying this TCR beta chain has only a few counts. The sample belongs to a study of early T cells in non-severe SARS-CoV-2 infection. Germline CDR1 is SGHNT and CDR2 is YYREEE (reference sequence). After removal of 4 bases from V and 8 bases from J, the junction contained 7 bases not matched to a gene. The CDR3 sequence is 14 residues long. Unique molecular identifiers were affixed to single, distinct cDNA molecules. TCRdb itself ran the 5' RACE reads through MiXCR, one entry per CDR3 protein. The sample holds about 80,000 distinct CDR3 sequences, roughly an eighth seen once. Sample: whole blood, taken at baseline. The chain combines TRBV5-4 with TRBJ2-1; TRBD1 matches at 9 bases. This sequence was found in an adult who was a healthcare worker with PCR-confirmed SARS-CoV-2 infection or an uninfected control (not recorded which). The donor label of this sample is uncertain. Written as DNA, the CDR3 is TGTGCCAGCAGCGCACAGGGGGCGGCGGATGAGCAGTTCTTC. Protein sequence: CASSAQGAADEQFF.